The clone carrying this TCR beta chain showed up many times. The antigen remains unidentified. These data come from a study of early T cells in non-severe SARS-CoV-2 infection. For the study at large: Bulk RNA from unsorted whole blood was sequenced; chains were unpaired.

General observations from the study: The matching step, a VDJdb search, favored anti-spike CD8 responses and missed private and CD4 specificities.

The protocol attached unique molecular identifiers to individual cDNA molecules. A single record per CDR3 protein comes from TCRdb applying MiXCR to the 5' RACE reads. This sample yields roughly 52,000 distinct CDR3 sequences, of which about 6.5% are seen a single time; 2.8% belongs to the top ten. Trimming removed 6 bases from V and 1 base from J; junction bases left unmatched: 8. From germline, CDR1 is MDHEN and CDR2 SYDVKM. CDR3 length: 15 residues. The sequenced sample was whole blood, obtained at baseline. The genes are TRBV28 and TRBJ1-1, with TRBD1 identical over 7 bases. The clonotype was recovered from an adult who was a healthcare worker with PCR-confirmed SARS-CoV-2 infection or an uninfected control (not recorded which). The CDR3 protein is CASSLRGSKNTEAFF. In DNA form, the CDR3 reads TGTGCCAGCAGCCTCAGGGGGTCTAAGAACACTGAAGCTTTCTTT.